This TCR beta chain came from a study of spatial heterogeneity in lung cancer. Sample time point: blood at routine non-recurrence follow-up after resection. This clonotype occurred many times. Germline V gene lookup returns CDR1 SGHKS and CDR2 YYEKEE (reference sequence). J lost 5 bases, V lost 4 bases, and 6 bases had no gene match. The CDR3 has 15 amino acids. One entry per CDR3 protein results from TCRdb running MiXCR on the 5' RACE reads. The sample comprises 85,000 to 100,000 distinct CDR3 sequences, approximately 19% of which are singletons, and 21% rests with the top ten. The TCR originated in a male donor with early-stage non-small cell lung cancer. This sequence joins TRBV5-5 and TRBJ1-4; 9 bases map to TRBD1. The material was PBMCs, obtained at follow-up. The CDR3 DNA reads as TGTGCCAGCAGCAGAACCGGGACAGGGAATGAAAAACTGTTTTTT. Protein sequence: CASSRTGTGNEKLFF.